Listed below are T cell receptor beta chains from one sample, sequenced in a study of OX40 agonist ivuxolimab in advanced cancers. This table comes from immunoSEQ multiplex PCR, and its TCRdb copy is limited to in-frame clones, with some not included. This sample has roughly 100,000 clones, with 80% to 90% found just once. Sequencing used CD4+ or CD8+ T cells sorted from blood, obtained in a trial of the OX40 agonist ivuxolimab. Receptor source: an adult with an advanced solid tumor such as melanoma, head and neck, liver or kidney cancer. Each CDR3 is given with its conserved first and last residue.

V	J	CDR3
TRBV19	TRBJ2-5	CASSIGSQETQYF
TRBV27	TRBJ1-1	CASSLLYTGVYTEAFF
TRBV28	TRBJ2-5	CASRSPGGDQETQYF
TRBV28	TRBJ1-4	CASSLKGDLNEKLFF
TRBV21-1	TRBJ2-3	CASSRLLAGGLTDTQYF
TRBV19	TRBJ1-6	CASSIGQGTHSPLHF
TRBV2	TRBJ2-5	CADAGGSKETQYF
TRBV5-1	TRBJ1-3	CASSEGQGGNTIYF
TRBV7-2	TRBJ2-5	CASSLSGGALETQYF
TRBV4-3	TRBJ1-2	CASSQQGSGGYTF
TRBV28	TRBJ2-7	CASSMAAAGHYEQYF
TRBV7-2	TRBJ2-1	CASSPRTSGGGEQFF
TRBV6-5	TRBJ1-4	CASSSRQSEKLFF